These 10 T cell receptor beta chains originate from one sample sequenced in a study of patients and donors after allogeneic stem cell transplantation. TCRdb used MiXCR to reprocess the RT-PCR reads, holding one entry per CDR3 protein. The sample lists about 72,000 distinct CDR3 sequences, approximately 26% occurring once. The sample was blood, either unsorted or a sorted T cell fraction (not recorded which). These receptors originate from a human donor who was either an allogeneic HSCT recipient or a stem cell or donor lymphocyte infusion donor (not recorded which). It is not recorded whose cells these are; they may come from a transplant donor.

A few counts support this clonotype. This chain joins TRBV20-1 and TRBJ1-4, with 10 bases identical to TRBD1. Germline loops: CDR1 DFQATT, CDR2 SNEGSKA (reference sequence). The CDR3 spans 15 residues. The V gene end was trimmed by 4 bases and the J gene end by 2 bases; junction bases not matched to a gene: 4. The CDR3 DNA is TGCAGTGCTACCGACAGGGGGCACACTAATGAAAAACTGTTTTTT. Encoded protein: CSATDRGHTNEKLFF.

Only a few counts were recorded for this clonotype. The V and J genes are TRBV5-1 and TRBJ1-1; no reliable D call. Germline assignment: CDR1 SGHRS and CDR2 YFSETQ. The CDR3 has 13 residues. Trimming cost V 4 bases and J 1 base, with 8 bases left between them. CDR3 in amino acids: CASSLRKNTEAFF. The CDR3 region has the DNA TGCGCCAGCAGCCTCAGGAAGAACACTGAAGCTTTCTTT. Complete variable domain (other parts from reference TRBV5-1 and TRBJ1-1): KAGVTQTPRYLIKTRGQQVTLSCSPISGHRSVSWYQQTPGQGLQFLFEYFSETQRNKGNFPGRFSGRQFSNSRSEMNVSTLELGDSALYLCASSLRKNTEAFFGQGTRLTVV.

This clonotype was seen a handful of times. V usage is TRBV27 and J usage is TRBJ1-2, with a tentative D call TRBD1 (6 bases). Germline CDR1 MNHEY, CDR2 SMNVEV (reference sequence). V was trimmed by 1 base and J by 6 bases, leaving 18 bases between them. CDR3 length: 16 amino acids. The CDR3 coding sequence is TGTGCCAGCAGTTTATTCCCGGGGGCCCAGGGGAATGGCTACACCTTC. Translation: CASSLFPGAQGNGYTF.

The chain recombines TRBV12-5 with TRBJ1-2; D uncertain. Trimming took 3 bases from V and 1 from J, leaving 6 bases between them. The CDR3 loop spans 13 amino acids. Germline assignment: CDR1 LGHNT and CDR2 FRNRAP. The CDR3 loop is CASGLMGNYGYTF. CDR3 nucleotides: TGTGCTAGTGGTTTAATGGGTAACTATGGCTACACCTTC.

The V call is TRBV5-1, the J call TRBJ2-3; D possibly corresponds to TRBD2 (5 bases). The germline CDR1 and CDR2 sequences are SGHRS and YFSETQ. V was cut by 0 bases and J by 1 base, with 12 bases left in between. The CDR3 contains 16 residues. This CDR3 is CASSLALSGGTDTQYF. CDR3 coding DNA: TGCGCCAGCAGCTTGGCCTTGAGCGGTGGCACAGATACGCAGTATTTT.

The chain carries TRBV5-5 and TRBJ2-5; TRBD2 aligns across 7 bases. Trimming at V came to 0 bases and at J to 5 bases, leaving 7 bases not matched to a gene. Germline values: CDR1 SGHKS, CDR2 YYEKEE (reference sequence). This CDR3 contains 15 residues. The CDR3 DNA follows: TGTGCCAGCAGCTTGGAATTGCGGGAGAGGGAGACCCAGTACTTC. Translating it yields CASSLELRERETQYF.

A few counts support this clonotype. The chain carries TRBV20-1 and TRBJ2-3, with D unresolved. Germline V CDR1 and CDR2: DFQATT, SNEGSKA (reference sequence). There are 12 residues in the CDR3. Trimming shortened V by 3 bases and J by 6 bases, and 10 bases separated the two germline ends. The chain's CDR3 is CSARWATDTQYF. In DNA, the CDR3 is TGCAGTGCTAGGTGGGCAACCGATACGCAGTATTTT.

The chain carries TRBV23-1 and TRBJ2-6, with TRBD1 matching 9 bases. TRBV23-1 is placed among ORFs of uncertain function. The V and J ends lost 3 bases and 3 bases, in that order; junction bases with no gene match: 15. This CDR3 spans 20 amino acids. Here the CDR3 reads CASSHPTLDRGGDGANVLTF. The CDR3 nucleotides are TGCGCCAGCAGTCACCCAACCTTGGACAGGGGTGGGGATGGGGCCAACGTCCTGACTTTC.

This clonotype came up a few times. The chain recombines TRBV14 with TRBJ2-7; D unresolved. V was pared by 0 bases and J by 4 bases, with 1 base between. Germline CDR1 reads SGHDN; CDR2 reads FVKESK. CDR3 length: 11 amino acids. CDR3 region: CASSQDYEQYF. The CDR3 DNA reads TGTGCCAGCAGCCAAGATTACGAGCAGTACTTC.

This clonotype was seen more than once but under ten times. The chain carries TRBV12-3 or TRBV12-4 and TRBJ2-3; 11 bases map to TRBD1. Trimming cost V 1 base and J 1 base; bases outside gene matches: 4. This CDR3 region has 17 residues. The CDR3 DNA sequence: TGTGCCAGCAGTTTAGGGACAGGGGGCCTTCGCACAGATACGCAGTATTTT. Translating it yields CASSLGTGGLRTDTQYF.